The 17 T cell receptor beta chains below all came from one sample that was sequenced in a study of spatial heterogeneity in lung cancer. One entry per CDR3 protein results from TCRdb running MiXCR on the 5' RACE reads. The sample comprises approximately 17,000 distinct CDR3 sequences, under 20% of which are singletons, and 6.2% rests with the top ten. Time point here: blood at routine non-recurrence follow-up after resection. This sample comprised PBMCs, obtained at follow-up. Receptors originate from a male donor with early-stage non-small cell lung cancer.

Turning to this clonotype: A much larger clonotype is one base distant, so this may be a read error. This rearrangement joins TRBV5-1 to TRBJ2-7; TRBD1 matches 8 bases. Germline CDR1 and CDR2: SGHRS and YFSETQ. The CDR3 extends over 17 amino acids. The CDR3 loop is CVSSPKIWTGSSYEQYF. The CDR3 DNA is TGCGTCAGCAGCCCGAAAATCTGGACAGGGAGTTCCTACGAGCAGTACTTC.

This chain links TRBV20-1 with TRBJ2-7; no clear D gene. The CDR3 runs 15 residues. Trimming stripped 0 bases from V and 0 bases from J, with 12 bases between. Germline lookup yields CDR1 DFQATT and CDR2 SNEGSKA (reference sequence). The CDR3 nucleotides read TGCAGTGCTAGAGATCATGGACGGTTCTCCTACGAGCAGTACTTC. Residues: CSARDHGRFSYEQYF.

The chain combines TRBV6-4 with TRBJ1-2; D call uncertain. The CDR3 has 13 residues. The V gene lost 4 bases and the J gene lost 8 bases, with 14 bases spanning the gap. Germline lookup yields CDR1 MRHNA and CDR2 SNTAGT. The DNA for the CDR3 is TGTGCCAGCAGTGCGGAAGGATTTGGAGGCTACACCTTC. This sequence encodes CASSAEGFGGYTF.

The V gene is TRBV7-2, the J gene TRBJ2-5; TRBD2 is a possible D gene (6 bases). CDR3 length: 14 amino acids. V was cut by 1 base and J by 1 base, with 7 bases left in between. Germline V gives CDR1 SGHTA, CDR2 FQGNSA. The DNA for the CDR3 is TGTGCCAGCAGCTTAGGCGGGATCCAAGAGACCCAGTACTTC. It encodes CASSLGGIQETQYF.

The CDR3: CASSLGKQTNTGELFF. The DNA for the CDR3 is TGTGCCAGCAGCTTAGGGAAACAGACGAACACCGGGGAGCTGTTTTTT. The chain couples TRBV11-1 to TRBJ2-2, with D unresolved. The CDR3 is 16 amino acids. CDR1 and CDR2 (germline): SGHAT, FQDESV (reference sequence). The germline V and J ends were trimmed by 1 base and 0 bases, with 9 bases remaining between them. Combining the CDR3 with reference TRBV11-1 and TRBJ2-2 gives the whole variable domain EAEVAQSPRYKITEKSQAVAFWCDPISGHATLYWYRQILGQGPELLVQFQDESVVDDSQLPKDRFSAERLKGVDSTLKIQPAELGDSAMYLCASSLGKQTNTGELFFGEGSRLTVL.

The rearrangement uses TRBV6-6 and TRBJ1-1, with 9 bases aligning to TRBD1. CDR1 and CDR2 (germline): MNHNY, SVGAGI (reference sequence). V shed 5 bases, J shed 1 base, and the junction held 5 bases outside the gene matches. The CDR3 length is 15 residues. This CDR3 is CASSTQGAANTEAFF. The CDR3 bases are TGTGCCAGCAGTACACAGGGGGCTGCGAACACTGAAGCTTTCTTT.

By frequency in the sample, this clonotype is medium-sized. In DNA form, the CDR3 reads TGCAGTGCTAGGTATACTAGCACAGATACGCAGTATTTT. Protein sequence: CSARYTSTDTQYF. J is TRBJ2-3 and V is TRBV20-1; no reliable D call. Germline CDR1 DFQATT, CDR2 SNEGSKA (reference sequence). V shed 3 bases and J shed 0 bases, with 7 bases lying between them. The CDR3 totals 13 residues.

In its sample, this clonotype ranks as medium-sized. The chain has TRBV20-1 and TRBJ2-5; D might be TRBD2 (5 bases). The CDR3 runs to 13 residues. Per germline, CDR1 DFQATT and CDR2 SNEGSKA (reference sequence). Trimming cost V 0 bases and J 3 bases, with 8 bases left between them. The CDR3 reads CSARDFGEETQYF. CDR3 nucleotides: TGCAGTGCTAGAGATTTCGGGGAAGAGACCCAGTACTTC.

This clonotype appeared a few times. The J gene is TRBJ2-1, the V gene TRBV7-9; perhaps TRBD1 as D (6 bases). Germline CDR1 is SEHNR and CDR2 is FQNEAQ (reference sequence). The V and J ends lost 1 base and 5 bases respectively, with 12 bases between them. The CDR3 extends over 15 amino acids. The CDR3 here is CASSLVQGFHNEQFF. The CDR3 DNA reads as TGTGCCAGCAGCTTAGTCCAGGGGTTCCACAATGAGCAGTTCTTC.

This clonotype was detected only a few times. V is TRBV12-3 or TRBV12-4 and J is TRBJ1-2; 10 bases map to TRBD1. The trim removed 1 base at V and 4 bases at J, leaving 18 bases unmatched. The CDR3 covers 20 residues. CDR3 region: CASSLVPAGTGALPAYGYTF. CDR3 DNA: TGTGCCAGCAGTTTAGTTCCTGCCGGGACAGGGGCCCTCCCTGCCTATGGCTACACCTTC.

This clonotype appeared a few times. The V call is TRBV3-1, the J call TRBJ1-2; possible D gene TRBD1, 6 bases. The CDR3 covers 12 residues. Germline assignment: CDR1 LGHDT and CDR2 YNNKEL (reference sequence). V shed 1 base and J shed 6 bases, with 6 bases lying between them. For the CDR3, the DNA is TGTGCCAGCAGCCAAGGACAGGATGGCTACACCTTC. The encoded protein is CASSQGQDGYTF.

This clonotype is medium-sized in the sample. The rearrangement links TRBV5-1 to TRBJ2-3; D is possibly TRBD1 or TRBD2 (6 bases each). CDR1 and CDR2 (germline): SGHRS, YFSETQ. The V gene lost 5 bases and the J gene lost 0 bases, with 10 bases spanning the gap. The CDR3 is made up of 14 amino acids. The CDR3 protein is CASRRDTSTDTQYF. For the CDR3, the DNA is TGCGCCAGCAGGCGGGACACAAGCACAGATACGCAGTATTTT.

The J gene is TRBJ2-7, the V gene TRBV4-1; 9 bases agree with TRBD2. CDR3 length: 16 amino acids. Germline CDR1 and CDR2: MGHRA and YSYEKL. Trimming removed 1 base from V and 2 bases from J; junction bases left unmatched: 6. Here the CDR3 reads CASSQAWLAGTYEQYF. CDR3 DNA sequence: TGCGCCAGCAGCCAAGCGTGGCTAGCGGGGACCTACGAGCAGTACTTC.

In its sample, this clonotype was seen a few times. This chain links TRBV3-1 with TRBJ2-5; unclear D gene. The CDR3 has 14 amino acids. The V gene's germline CDR1 is LGHDT and CDR2 YNNKEL (reference sequence). With 2 bases removed from V and 0 bases from J, the gap between germline ends came to 7 bases. This CDR3 is CASSQNPNQETQYF. The CDR3 bases are TGTGCCAGCAGCCAAAACCCCAACCAAGAGACCCAGTACTTC.

For this clonotype: No conserved phenylalanine or tryptophan is present at the end of the CDR3, so a read error is the likely explanation. This sequence joins TRBV2 and TRBJ2-3, with 9 bases lining up with TRBD1. V was clipped by 6 bases and J by 1 base; unmatched bases: 14. This CDR3 is built from 18 residues. CDR1 and CDR2 from the germline V gene are SNHLY and FYNNEI. This CDR3 reads CASRRTGDFGYGTDTQYL. The CDR3 bases are TGTGCCAGCAGGCGGACAGGGGATTTTGGCTATGGCACAGATACGCAGTATCTT.

V and J are TRBV4-2 and TRBJ1-2; TRBD1 is a possible D gene (5 bases). V gave up 0 bases and J gave up 2 bases, with 13 bases separating them. The CDR3 spans 16 residues. Germline CDR1 LGHNA, CDR2 YNFKEQ. Written as DNA, the CDR3 is TGTGCCAGCAGCCAAGAACCCGGGGACGTAAACTATGGCTACACCTTC. Its translation is CASSQEPGDVNYGYTF.

The genes are TRBV29-1 and TRBJ2-1, with D unresolved. V shed 7 bases and J shed 3 bases, with 22 bases lying between them. The CDR3 is 16 amino acids. Germline values: CDR1 SQVTM, CDR2 ANQGSEA. The CDR3 DNA follows: TGCAGCGGGTACAGTGGGCCAGGCAACGTCTACAATGAGCAGTTCTTC. It encodes CSGYSGPGNVYNEQFF.